This paragraph reports one TCR beta chain. Its antigen is not known. The data were obtained in a study of monozygotic twins with inflammatory bowel disease. Each TCR library consumed 3500 ng of total RNA. No DNA is given; TCRdb re-called the 5' RACE reads and lists each CDR3 protein once. Here the sample table reports approximately 160,000 distinct CDR3 sequences. Whole-study findings and limits: Patients received differing immunosuppressive treatments, which may have added variability to their repertoires. A lone strong IBD-associated signal or clonotype found no support.

CDR3 length: 13 residues. The sequenced sample was blood. The chain uses TRBV12-3 or TRBV12-4 and TRBJ1-3; TCRdb's assignment of TRBD1 cannot be checked, as there is no DNA. The sequence was collected from a human donor with ulcerative colitis or Crohn's disease, or a healthy co-twin of an affected twin (not recorded which). CDR3 in amino acids: CASSRDSGNTIYF.